One and the same sample provided the 20 T cell receptor beta chains below, sequenced in a study of shared clonotypes between healthy human individuals. TCRdb keeps only in-frame clones here, not all; method: immunoSEQ multiplex PCR. The data contain about 1 million clones, about 75% of them singletons. Sequencing was done on a sample of memory CD4+ T cells sorted from blood. Specified subset: CD45RA-negative fraction. The receptors shown here come from a man aged 18 to 35 in good health.

The chain carries TRBV7-2 and TRBJ2-7, with 12 bases aligning to TRBD2. Germline CDR1 SGHTA, CDR2 FQGNSA. The CDR3 covers 14 residues. Trimming at V came to 5 bases and at J to 10 bases, leaving 9 bases not matched to a gene. CDR3 DNA sequence: TGTGCCAGCAGCGTATCTAGCGGGAGGGCCGAACAGTACTTC. The encoded protein is CASSVSSGRAEQYF. The variable domain in full, completed from reference TRBV7-2 and TRBJ2-7, reads GAGVSQSPSNKVTEKGKDVELRCDPISGHTALYWYRQSLGQGLEFLIYFQGNSAPDKSGLPSDRFSAERTGGSVSTLTIQRTQQEDSAVYLCASSVSSGRAEQYFGPGTRLTVT.

V is TRBV5-5 and J is TRBJ2-5; D perhaps matches TRBD2 (5 bases). The CDR3 consists of 15 residues. From germline, CDR1 is SGHKS and CDR2 YYEKEE (reference sequence). The V gene lost 1 base and the J gene lost 2 bases, with 12 bases spanning the gap. CDR3 bases: TGTGCCAGCAGCTTGTACTCGGGGTTACAAGAGACCCAGTACTTC. Residues: CASSLYSGLQETQYF. The variable domain in full, completed from reference TRBV5-5 and TRBJ2-5, reads DAGVTQSPTHLIKTRGQQVTLRCSPISGHKSVSWYQQVLGQGPQFIFQYYEKEERGRGNFPDRFSARQFPNYSSELNVNALLLGDSALYLCASSLYSGLQETQYFGPGTRLLVL.

This clone turned up a few times. This chain connects TRBV25-1 to TRBJ1-4; 9 nucleotides agree with TRBD1. Germline loops: CDR1 MGHDK, CDR2 SYGVNS. This CDR3 contains 15 residues. The J segment lost 7 bases and the V segment lost 4 bases, leaving 7 bases of the junction unmatched. CDR3: CASSAPGTGFEKLFF. DNA of the CDR3: TGTGCCAGCAGTGCCCCCGGGACAGGGTTTGAAAAACTGTTTTTT.

This clone occurred once. This rearrangement joins TRBV19 to TRBJ1-5, with D maybe TRBD1 (5 bases). CDR1 and CDR2 from the germline V gene are LNHDA and SQIVND (reference sequence). With 0 bases removed from V and 0 bases from J, the gap between germline ends came to 9 bases. This CDR3 contains 16 residues. CDR3 in DNA: TGTGCCAGTAGTATAGACGGGACGAGTAGCAATCAGCCCCAGCATTTT. This sequence encodes CASSIDGTSSNQPQHF.

The chain couples TRBV6-4 to TRBJ1-1; the D gene is possibly TRBD1 (5 bases). Germline V gene lookup returns CDR1 MRHNA and CDR2 SNTAGT. This CDR3 has 13 residues. Trimming stripped 7 bases from V and 2 bases from J, with 11 bases between. The CDR3 DNA reads TGTGCCAGCAAGTTACAGGCTAACACTGAAGCTTTCTTT. Translation: CASKLQANTEAFF.

The genes are TRBV7-8 and TRBJ1-4; D gene ambiguous. Per germline, CDR1 SGHVS and CDR2 FQNEAQ. The CDR3 runs 14 residues. With 5 bases removed from V and 6 bases from J, the gap between germline ends came to 13 bases. CDR3 region: CASSPRWIDEKLFF. Here the CDR3 DNA reads TGTGCCAGCAGCCCACGGTGGATTGATGAAAAACTGTTTTTT.

The chain is built from TRBV7-8 and TRBJ1-4; tentatively, D is TRBD1 (5 bases). The germline V gene has CDR1 SGHVS and CDR2 FQNEAQ. The V end was cut by 1 base, the J end by 4 bases, with 19 bases between. This CDR3 is 18 amino acids long. The CDR3 DNA follows: TGTGCCAGCAGCTTAGGCTTCCCTCTTCGGACAAGTAATGAAAAACTGTTTTTT. Encoded protein: CASSLGFPLRTSNEKLFF.

This clone was seen many times. The chain links TRBV7-9 to TRBJ1-1; D perhaps matches TRBD1 (5 bases). The CDR3 is 12 residues long. The germline V and J ends were trimmed by 5 bases and 9 bases, with 13 bases remaining between them. Germline lookup yields CDR1 SEHNR and CDR2 FQNEAQ (reference sequence). CDR3 DNA sequence: TGTGCCAGCAGCCCCCGGACGGACAAAGCTTTCTTT. This translates into CASSPRTDKAFF.

To note about this clone: Additional DNA sequences in this sample encode the identical CDR3. This chain uses TRBV7-3 with TRBJ1-1; D might be TRBD1 (5 bases). This CDR3 contains 13 residues. The germline CDR1 and CDR2 sequences are SGHTA and FQGTGA. The V end lost 5 bases, the J end lost 2 bases, and 9 bases lay between the germline ends. The CDR3 here is CASSLTENTEAFF. In nucleotides, the CDR3 is TGTGCCAGCAGCCTGACAGAAAACACTGAAGCTTTCTTT.

CDR3 protein: CASSSPGGTRSNYGYTF. The CDR3, as DNA: TGTGCCAGCAGCTCCCCGGGCGGGACACGATCTAACTATGGCTACACCTTC. This chain connects TRBV11-2 to TRBJ1-2, with D perhaps matching TRBD1 (6 bases). CDR1 is SGHAT, CDR2 FQNNGV, per germline. V lost 4 bases and J 0 bases, leaving 18 bases between the germline ends. The CDR3 is 17 amino acids.

This clone was seen just once. V gene TRBV18 combines with J gene TRBJ2-5, with TRBD2 matching over 9 bases. The J segment lost 5 bases and the V segment lost 6 bases, leaving 13 bases of the junction unmatched. The CDR3 totals 16 residues. Germline CDR1 KGHSH, CDR2 LQKENI. CDR3 coding DNA: TGTGCCAGCTCGGCTTCTGTAGCGGGAGCGTGGGAGACCCAGTACTTC. Translating it yields CASSASVAGAWETQYF.

The chain carries TRBV30 and TRBJ2-7; the D is unclear. Germline CDR1 and CDR2: GTSNPN and SVGIG (reference sequence). The CDR3 runs 12 residues. Trimming removed 1 base at V and 2 bases at J, with 6 bases between. The CDR3 region has the DNA TGTGCCTGGAGTGAGTACCCCTACGAGCAGTACTTC. This codes for CAWSEYPYEQYF.

This clone is medium-sized by share. Other nucleotide sequences from this sample produce the same CDR3. The chain combines TRBV4-1 with TRBJ2-3; 9 nucleotides line up with TRBD2. There are 15 residues in the CDR3. Germline V CDR1 and CDR2: MGHRA, YSYEKL. J lost 1 base, V lost 3 bases, and 2 bases had no gene match. The CDR3 reads CASSQGLAGTDTQYF. CDR3 sequence (DNA): TGCGCCAGCAGCCAGGGACTAGCAGGCACAGATACGCAGTATTTT.

This clone was seen many times. The V call is TRBV7-8, the J call TRBJ1-1, with TRBD1 identical over 7 bases. The V segment lost 4 bases and the J segment 3 bases; nucleotides outside the gene matches: 5. The length of the CDR3 is 14 residues. Germline assignment: CDR1 SGHVS and CDR2 FQNEAQ. CDR3 nucleotide sequence: TGTGCCAGCAGCTATTCACAGGGGTACACTGAAGCTTTCTTT. It encodes CASSYSQGYTEAFF.

The chain couples TRBV6-1 to TRBJ2-2; 7 positions match TRBD1. The germline CDR1 and CDR2 sequences are MNHNS and SASEGT. After removal of 8 bases from V and 0 bases from J, the junction contained 6 bases not matched to a gene. This CDR3 is 15 amino acids long. DNA of the CDR3: TGTGCCAGCTCGGGACAGTCCGCGAACACCGGGGAGCTGTTTTTT. Residues: CASSGQSANTGELFF.

The chain combines TRBV4-1 with TRBJ1-2, with D perhaps TRBD1 (5 bases). The CDR3 totals 16 residues. Germline lookup yields CDR1 MGHRA and CDR2 YSYEKL. V was trimmed by 3 bases and J by 7 bases, leaving 21 bases between them. The CDR3 loop reads CASSQDTWGLMAGYTF. CDR3 in DNA: TGCGCCAGCAGCCAGGATACCTGGGGGTTGATGGCTGGCTACACCTTC.

This chain connects TRBV11-3 to TRBJ2-7; D is undetermined. The CDR3 loop spans 13 amino acids. Between the trimmed V and J ends, which lost 3 bases and 6 bases, there was a span of 12 bases. In germline, CDR1 is SGHNT, CDR2 YENEEA. CDR3 loop: CASSLGPVGEQYF. The DNA of the CDR3 is TGTGCCAGCAGCTTGGGTCCTGTCGGCGAGCAGTACTTC.

The genes are TRBV19 and TRBJ2-6; unclear D gene. Trimming stripped 6 bases from V and 0 bases from J, with 6 bases between. The CDR3 has 14 amino acids. Germline V gene lookup returns CDR1 LNHDA and CDR2 SQIVND (reference sequence). The CDR3 is CASSESSGANVLTF. CDR3 nucleotide sequence: TGTGCCAGTAGCGAGTCCTCTGGGGCCAACGTCCTGACTTTC.

V gene TRBV7-6 combines with J gene TRBJ1-1; no clear D. CDR1 is SGHVS, CDR2 FNYEAQ, per germline. The CDR3 consists of 15 residues. V was clipped by 1 base and J by 1 base, with 10 bases between them. Written as DNA, the CDR3 is TGTGCCAGCAGCTTAGACTCCATGGCGAACACTGAAGCTTTCTTT. This codes for CASSLDSMANTEAFF.

The chain uses TRBV29-1 and TRBJ2-5, with 9 bases lining up with TRBD1. Germline trimming cut 0 bases from V and 4 bases from J; bases unmatched to any gene: 9. Germline V lookup: CDR1 SQVTM, CDR2 ANQGSEA. There are 16 residues in the CDR3. CDR3 DNA sequence: TGCAGCGTTGAAGATCATTTTCGGACAGGGGCAGAGACCCAGTACTTC. It codes for CSVEDHFRTGAETQYF.